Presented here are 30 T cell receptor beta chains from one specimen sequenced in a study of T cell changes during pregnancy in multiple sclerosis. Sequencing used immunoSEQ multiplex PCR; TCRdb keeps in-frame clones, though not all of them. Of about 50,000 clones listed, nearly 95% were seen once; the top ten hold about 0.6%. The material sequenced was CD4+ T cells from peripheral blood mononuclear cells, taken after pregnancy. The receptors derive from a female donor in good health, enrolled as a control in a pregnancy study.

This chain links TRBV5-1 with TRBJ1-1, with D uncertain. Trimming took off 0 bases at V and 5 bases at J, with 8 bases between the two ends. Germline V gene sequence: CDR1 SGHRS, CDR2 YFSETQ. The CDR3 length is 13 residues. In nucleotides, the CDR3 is TGCGCCAGCAGCTTGGTTGCGGATACTGAAGCTTTCTTT. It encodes CASSLVADTEAFF.

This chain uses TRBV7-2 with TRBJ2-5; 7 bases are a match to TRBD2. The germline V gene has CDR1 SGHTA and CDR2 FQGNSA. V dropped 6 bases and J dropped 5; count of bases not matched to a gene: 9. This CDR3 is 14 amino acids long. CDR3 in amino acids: CASSTGLVLETQYF. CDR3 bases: TGTGCCAGCAGTACCGGACTAGTATTGGAGACCCAGTACTTC.

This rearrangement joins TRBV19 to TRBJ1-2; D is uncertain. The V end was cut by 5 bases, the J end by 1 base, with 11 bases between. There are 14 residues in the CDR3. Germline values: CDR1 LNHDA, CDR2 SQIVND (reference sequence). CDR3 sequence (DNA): TGTGCCAGTAGTCCCCGGGGAATTAACTATGGCTACACCTTC. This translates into CASSPRGINYGYTF.

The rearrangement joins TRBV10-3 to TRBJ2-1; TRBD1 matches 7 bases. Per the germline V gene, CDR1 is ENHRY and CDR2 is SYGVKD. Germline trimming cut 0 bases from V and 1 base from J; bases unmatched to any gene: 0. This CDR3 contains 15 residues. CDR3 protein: CAISESTGSYNEQFF. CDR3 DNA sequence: TGTGCCATCAGTGAGTCGACAGGGTCCTACAATGAGCAGTTCTTC.

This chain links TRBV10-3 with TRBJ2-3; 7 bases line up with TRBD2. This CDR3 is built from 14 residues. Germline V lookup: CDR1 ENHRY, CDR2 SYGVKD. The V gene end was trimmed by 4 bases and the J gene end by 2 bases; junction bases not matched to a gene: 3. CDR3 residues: CAISGLAATDTQYF. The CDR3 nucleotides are TGTGCCATCAGTGGGCTAGCGGCCACAGATACGCAGTATTTT.

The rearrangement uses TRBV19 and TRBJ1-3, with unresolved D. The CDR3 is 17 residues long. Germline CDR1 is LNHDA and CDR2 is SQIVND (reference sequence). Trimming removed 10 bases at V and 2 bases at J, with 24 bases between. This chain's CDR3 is CATPLRCSKLTGNTIYF. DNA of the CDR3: TGTGCCACCCCACTACGGTGTTCCAAATTAACTGGAAACACCATATATTTT.

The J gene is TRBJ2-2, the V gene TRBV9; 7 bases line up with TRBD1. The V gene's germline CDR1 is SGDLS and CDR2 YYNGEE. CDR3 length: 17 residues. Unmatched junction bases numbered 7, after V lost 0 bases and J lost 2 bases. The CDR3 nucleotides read TGTGCCAGCAGCGTAGCAGGGACAGAACTAAACACCGGGGAGCTGTTTTTT. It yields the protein CASSVAGTELNTGELFF. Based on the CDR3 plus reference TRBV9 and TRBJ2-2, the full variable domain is DSGVTQTPKHLITATGQRVTLRCSPRSGDLSVYWYQQSLDQGLQFLIQYYNGEERAKGNILERFSAQQFPDLHSELNLSSLELGDSALYFCASSVAGTELNTGELFFGEGSRLTVL.

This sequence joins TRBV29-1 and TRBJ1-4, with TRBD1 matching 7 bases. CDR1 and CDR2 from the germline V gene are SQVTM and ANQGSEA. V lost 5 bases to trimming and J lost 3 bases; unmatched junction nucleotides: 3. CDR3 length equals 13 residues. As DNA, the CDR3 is TGCAGCGTTTTGGGGACAGCTAATGAAAAACTGTTTTTT. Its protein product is CSVLGTANEKLFF.

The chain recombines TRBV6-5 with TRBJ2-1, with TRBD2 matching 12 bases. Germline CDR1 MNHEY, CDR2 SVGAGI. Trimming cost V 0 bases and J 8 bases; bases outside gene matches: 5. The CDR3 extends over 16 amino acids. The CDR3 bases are TGTGCCAGCAGTTACTCGACTAGCGGGAGTCTAGATGAGCAGTTCTTC. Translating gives CASSYSTSGSLDEQFF.

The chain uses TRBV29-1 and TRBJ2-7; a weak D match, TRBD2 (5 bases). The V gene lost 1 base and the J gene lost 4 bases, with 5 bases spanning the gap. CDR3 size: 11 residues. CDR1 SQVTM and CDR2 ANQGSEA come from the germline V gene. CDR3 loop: CSVEAGYEQYF. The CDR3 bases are TGCAGCGTTGAAGCGGGGTACGAGCAGTACTTC.

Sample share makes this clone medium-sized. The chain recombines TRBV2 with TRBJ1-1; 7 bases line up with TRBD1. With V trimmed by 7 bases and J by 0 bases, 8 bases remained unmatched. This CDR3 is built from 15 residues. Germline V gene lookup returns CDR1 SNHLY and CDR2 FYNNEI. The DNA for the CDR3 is TGTGCCAGCAACCCAGAGACAGGGTTGAACACTGAAGCTTTCTTT. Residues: CASNPETGLNTEAFF.

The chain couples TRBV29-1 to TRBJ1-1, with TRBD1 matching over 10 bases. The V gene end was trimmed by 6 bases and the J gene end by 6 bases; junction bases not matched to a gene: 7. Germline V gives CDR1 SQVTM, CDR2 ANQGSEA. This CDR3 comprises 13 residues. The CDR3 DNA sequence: TGCAGCGTCGATGCGGGACAGGGGTCTGAAGCTTTCTTT. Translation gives CSVDAGQGSEAFF.

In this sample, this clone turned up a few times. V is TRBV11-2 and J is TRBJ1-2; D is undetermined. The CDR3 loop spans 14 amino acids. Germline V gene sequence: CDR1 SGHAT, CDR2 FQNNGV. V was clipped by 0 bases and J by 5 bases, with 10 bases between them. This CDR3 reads CASSLESSVYGYTF. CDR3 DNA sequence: TGTGCCAGCAGCTTAGAGAGCAGCGTTTATGGCTACACCTTC.

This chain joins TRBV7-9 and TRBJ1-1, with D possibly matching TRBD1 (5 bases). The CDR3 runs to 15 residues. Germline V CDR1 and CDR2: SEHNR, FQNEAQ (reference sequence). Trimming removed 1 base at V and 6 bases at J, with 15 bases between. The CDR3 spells CASSLGRDGIAEAFF. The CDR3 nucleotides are TGTGCCAGCAGCTTAGGGAGGGACGGGATCGCTGAAGCTTTCTTT.

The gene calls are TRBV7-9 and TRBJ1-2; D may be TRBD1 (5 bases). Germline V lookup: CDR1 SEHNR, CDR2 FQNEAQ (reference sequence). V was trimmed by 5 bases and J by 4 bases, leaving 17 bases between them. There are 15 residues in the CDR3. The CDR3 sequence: CASSPAGQGFYGYTF. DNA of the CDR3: TGTGCCAGCAGCCCCGCAGGGCAGGGATTCTATGGCTACACCTTC. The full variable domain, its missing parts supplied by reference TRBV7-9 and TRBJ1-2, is DTGVSQNPRHKITKRGQNVTFRCDPISEHNRLYWYRQTLGQGPEFLTYFQNEAQLEKSRLLSDRFSAERPKGSFSTLEIQRTEQGDSAMYLCASSPAGQGFYGYTFGSGTRLTVV.

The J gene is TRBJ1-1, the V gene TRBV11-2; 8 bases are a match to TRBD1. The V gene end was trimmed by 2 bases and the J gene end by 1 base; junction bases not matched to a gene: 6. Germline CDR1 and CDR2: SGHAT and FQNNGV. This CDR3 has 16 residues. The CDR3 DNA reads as TGTGCCAGCAGCTTAAAAGTAGGACAGGGGAACACTGAAGCTTTCTTT. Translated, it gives CASSLKVGQGNTEAFF.

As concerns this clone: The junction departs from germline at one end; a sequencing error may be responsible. The DNA for the CDR3 is TGTGCTAGCAGCTTAAGCGGGGGGGCCGGCAATGAGCAGTTCTTC. It codes for CASSLSGGAGNEQFF. The chain has TRBV7-7 and TRBJ2-1; 10 nucleotides match TRBD2. The CDR3 has 15 amino acids. Germline CDR1 SSHAT, CDR2 FNYEAQ (reference sequence).

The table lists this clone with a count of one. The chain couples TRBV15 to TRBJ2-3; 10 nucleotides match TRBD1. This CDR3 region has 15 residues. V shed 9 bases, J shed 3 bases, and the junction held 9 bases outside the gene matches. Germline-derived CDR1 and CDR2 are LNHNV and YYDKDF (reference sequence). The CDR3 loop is CATKTGGAGTDTQYF. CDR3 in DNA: TGTGCCACGAAGACAGGGGGCGCGGGGACAGATACGCAGTATTTT.

This chain's CDR3 is CATSRTGTSVYNEQFF. CDR3 DNA: TGTGCCACCAGCAGAACGGGGACTAGCGTCTACAATGAGCAGTTCTTC. The chain joins TRBV15 to TRBJ2-1, with 10 bases aligning to TRBD2. CDR1 is LNHNV and CDR2 is YYDKDF in the germline V gene (reference sequence). This CDR3 is 16 amino acids long. Trimming removed 2 bases from V and 3 bases from J; junction bases left unmatched: 4.

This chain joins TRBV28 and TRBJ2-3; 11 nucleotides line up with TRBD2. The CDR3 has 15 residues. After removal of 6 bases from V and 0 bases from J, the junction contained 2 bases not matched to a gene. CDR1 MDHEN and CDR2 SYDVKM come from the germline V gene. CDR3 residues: CASRSSGGSTDTQYF. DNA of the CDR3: TGTGCCAGCAGGTCTAGCGGGGGGAGCACAGATACGCAGTATTTT. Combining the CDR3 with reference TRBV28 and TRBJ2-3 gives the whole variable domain DVKVTQSSRYLVKRTGEKVFLECVQDMDHENMFWYRQDPGLGLRLIYFSYDVKMKEKGDIPEGYSVSREKKERFSLILESASTNQTSMYLCASRSSGGSTDTQYFGPGTRLTVL.

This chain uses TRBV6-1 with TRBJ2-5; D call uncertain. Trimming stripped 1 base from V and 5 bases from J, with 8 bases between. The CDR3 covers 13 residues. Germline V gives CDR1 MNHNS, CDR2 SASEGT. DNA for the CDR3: TGTGCCAGCAGTGAAGGTCGGTTGGAGACCCAGTACTTC. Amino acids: CASSEGRLETQYF.

CDR3 protein: CACVSGGSGNTIYF. For the CDR3, the DNA is TGTGCCTGCGTATCAGGGGGCAGCGGAAACACCATATATTTT. V usage is TRBV30 and J usage is TRBJ1-3; 8 nucleotides line up with TRBD1. The CDR3 runs 14 residues. Germline CDR1 reads GTSNPN; CDR2 reads SVGIG (reference sequence). The trim removed 6 bases at V and 4 bases at J, leaving 8 bases unmatched.

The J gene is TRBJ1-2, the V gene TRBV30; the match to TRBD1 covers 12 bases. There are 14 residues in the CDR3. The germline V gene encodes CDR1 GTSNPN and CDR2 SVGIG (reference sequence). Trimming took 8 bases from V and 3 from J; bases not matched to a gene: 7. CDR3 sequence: CAGGGTGGHYGYTF. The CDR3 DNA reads TGTGCCGGAGGAGGGACAGGGGGCCACTATGGCTACACCTTC.

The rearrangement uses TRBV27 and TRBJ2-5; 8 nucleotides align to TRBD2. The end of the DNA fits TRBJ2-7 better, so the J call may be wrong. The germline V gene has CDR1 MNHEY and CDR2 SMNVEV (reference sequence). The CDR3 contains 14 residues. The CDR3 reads CASRTSGSSYEQYF. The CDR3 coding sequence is TGTGCCAGCAGAACTAGCGGCTCTTCCTACGAGCAGTACTTC.

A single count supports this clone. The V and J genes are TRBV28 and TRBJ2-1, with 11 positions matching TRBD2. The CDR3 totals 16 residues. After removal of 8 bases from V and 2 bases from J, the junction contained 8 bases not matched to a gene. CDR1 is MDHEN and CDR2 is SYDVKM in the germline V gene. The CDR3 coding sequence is TGTGCCAGCGGACCCTTAGCGGGAGGGACCTACAATGAGCAGTTCTTC. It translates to CASGPLAGGTYNEQFF.

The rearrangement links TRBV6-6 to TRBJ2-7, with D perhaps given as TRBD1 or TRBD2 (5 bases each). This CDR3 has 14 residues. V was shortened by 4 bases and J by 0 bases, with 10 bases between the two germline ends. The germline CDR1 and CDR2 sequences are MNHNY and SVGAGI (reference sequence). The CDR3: CASSFSGSSYEQYF. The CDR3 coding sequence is TGTGCCAGCAGTTTCTCAGGGAGCTCCTACGAGCAGTACTTC.

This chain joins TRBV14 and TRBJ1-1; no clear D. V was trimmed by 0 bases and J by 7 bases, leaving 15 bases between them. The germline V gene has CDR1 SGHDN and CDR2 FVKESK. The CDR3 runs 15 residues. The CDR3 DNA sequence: TGTGCCAGCAGCCAAGAAATGGATACGGCGGATGAAGCTTTCTTT. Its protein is CASSQEMDTADEAFF.

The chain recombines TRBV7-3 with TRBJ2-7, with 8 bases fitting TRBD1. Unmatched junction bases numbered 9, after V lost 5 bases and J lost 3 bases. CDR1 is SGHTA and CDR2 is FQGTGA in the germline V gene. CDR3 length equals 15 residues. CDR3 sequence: CASSPDRGMVYEQYF. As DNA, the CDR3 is TGTGCCAGCAGCCCAGACAGGGGAATGGTCTACGAGCAGTACTTC.

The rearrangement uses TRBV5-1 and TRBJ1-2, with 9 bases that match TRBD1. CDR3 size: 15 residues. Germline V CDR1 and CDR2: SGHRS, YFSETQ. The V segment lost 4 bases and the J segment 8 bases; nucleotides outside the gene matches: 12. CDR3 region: CASSPVGDRVGGYTF. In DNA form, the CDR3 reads TGCGCCAGCAGCCCCGTTGGGGACAGGGTTGGCGGCTACACCTTC.

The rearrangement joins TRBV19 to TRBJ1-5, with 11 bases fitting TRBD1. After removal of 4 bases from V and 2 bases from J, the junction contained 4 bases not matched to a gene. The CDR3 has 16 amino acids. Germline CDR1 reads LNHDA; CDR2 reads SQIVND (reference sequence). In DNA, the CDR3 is TGTGCCAGTAGTACCTCGGGACAGGGGGGCAATCAGCCCCAGCATTTT. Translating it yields CASSTSGQGGNQPQHF.